Presented here are 31 T cell receptor beta chains from one specimen sequenced in a study of T cell changes during pregnancy in multiple sclerosis. TCRdb's table, derived via immunoSEQ multiplex PCR, lists solely in-frame clones and lacks some. The table shows more than 55,000 clones, with 80% to 95% occurring only once. This material consisted of peripheral blood, taken after pregnancy. All receptors come from a female donor in good health, enrolled as a control in a pregnancy study.

The V gene is TRBV6-4, the J gene TRBJ2-1; 11 nucleotides align to TRBD2. The CDR3 spans 15 residues. Trimming cost V 1 base and J 7 bases; bases outside gene matches: 3. Germline CDR1 is MRHNA and CDR2 is SNTAGT. The CDR3 spells CASSDLAGGLNEQFF. The CDR3, as DNA: TGTGCCAGCAGTGACTTAGCGGGGGGGCTGAATGAGCAGTTCTTC.

This sequence joins TRBV27 and TRBJ2-1; 9 positions agree with TRBD1. Germline-derived CDR1 and CDR2 are MNHEY and SMNVEV (reference sequence). J lost 7 bases, V lost 3 bases, and 4 bases had no gene match. This CDR3 contains 14 residues. CDR3: CASSFGQGHNEQFF. The CDR3 nucleotides are TGTGCCAGCAGTTTTGGACAGGGGCATAATGAGCAGTTCTTC.

The chain couples TRBV6-5 to TRBJ1-3; 7 bases agree with TRBD1. The germline V gene has CDR1 MNHEY and CDR2 SVGAGI. CDR3 length equals 14 residues. V was clipped by 5 bases and J by 4 bases; unmatched bases: 5. The CDR3 loop is CASSVTGQGNTIYF. The DNA for the CDR3 is TGTGCCAGCAGTGTGACAGGGCAAGGAAACACCATATATTTT.

The chain combines TRBV7-2 with TRBJ1-2; 8 nucleotides match TRBD1. The CDR3 contains 15 residues. CDR1 SGHTA and CDR2 FQGNSA come from the germline V gene. V lost 3 bases to trimming and J lost 3 bases; unmatched junction nucleotides: 6. CDR3 sequence (DNA): TGTGCCAGCAGCTTGGGGACAGGCTACCACTATGGCTACACCTTC. This sequence encodes CASSLGTGYHYGYTF.

The chain links TRBV9 to TRBJ2-5, with 10 bases identical to TRBD1. The germline V gene has CDR1 SGDLS and CDR2 YYNGEE. Losses at the gene ends were 4 bases for V and 3 bases for J; bases not matched to a gene: 9. CDR3 length: 16 amino acids. The CDR3 region is CASSLNQGTGEETQYF. CDR3 sequence (DNA): TGTGCCAGCAGCCTCAATCAAGGGACAGGGGAAGAGACCCAGTACTTC.

This chain joins TRBV28 and TRBJ2-1; 11 bases line up with TRBD2. Germline V gene lookup returns CDR1 MDHEN and CDR2 SYDVKM. The CDR3 covers 15 residues. With V trimmed by 5 bases and J by 9 bases, 9 bases remained unmatched. CDR3 region: CASSLLAGGEGEQFF. The CDR3 DNA reads TGTGCCAGCAGTCTCCTAGCGGGAGGAGAAGGTGAGCAGTTCTTC.

The V call is TRBV9, the J call TRBJ2-3; 9 bases are shared with TRBD2. The CDR3 sequence is 16 residues long. The J segment lost 4 bases and the V segment lost 0 bases, leaving 6 bases of the junction unmatched. CDR1 and CDR2 (germline): SGDLS, YYNGEE. The CDR3 region has the DNA TGTGCCAGCAGCGTAGGGTTAGTAGCGGGGGCAGATACGCAGTATTTT. Translating it yields CASSVGLVAGADTQYF.

V gene TRBV5-5 combines with J gene TRBJ1-5; D perhaps matches TRBD1 (5 bases). The CDR3 runs 15 residues. Germline-derived CDR1 and CDR2 are SGHKS and YYEKEE (reference sequence). Trimming took off 4 bases at V and 6 bases at J, with 17 bases between the two ends. The CDR3 is CASSLEGRGTQPQHF. In nucleotides, the CDR3 is TGTGCCAGCAGCCTGGAAGGACGGGGGACTCAGCCCCAGCATTTT.

The chain employs TRBV5-5 and TRBJ1-2, with a possible D match to TRBD1 (6 bases). V dropped 4 bases and J dropped 3 bases, with 13 bases sitting between them. The CDR3 is made up of 14 amino acids. Germline assignment: CDR1 SGHKS and CDR2 YYEKEE (reference sequence). Here the CDR3 DNA reads TGTGCCAGCAGCGATTGGACAGTTTACTATGGCTACACCTTC. This sequence encodes CASSDWTVYYGYTF.

The rearrangement joins TRBV19 to TRBJ1-4, with a possible D match to TRBD1 (6 bases). The CDR3 contains 13 residues. The V end was cut by 3 bases, the J end by 7 bases, with 9 bases between. Per the germline V gene, CDR1 is LNHDA and CDR2 is SQIVND (reference sequence). The CDR3 DNA reads TGTGCCAGTAGTATGGGGGCGGGTGAAAAACTGTTTTTT. Its translation is CASSMGAGEKLFF.

This rearrangement joins TRBV6-6 to TRBJ1-2; no reliable D call. Trimming stripped 2 bases from V and 4 bases from J, with 5 bases between. In germline, CDR1 is MNHNY, CDR2 SVGAGI (reference sequence). The CDR3 is made up of 12 amino acids. CDR3 residues: CASSYLGYGYTF. CDR3 nucleotide sequence: TGTGCCAGCAGTTACCTCGGCTATGGCTACACCTTC.

The DNA of the CDR3 is TGTGCCAGCAGCCCGGGACAGGGCTCCTATAATTCACCCCTCCACTTT. It specifies CASSPGQGSYNSPLHF. The chain uses TRBV5-4 and TRBJ1-6, with 9 bases matching TRBD1. This CDR3 has 16 residues. The V and J ends lost 4 bases and 0 bases, in that order; junction bases with no gene match: 2. Germline assignment: CDR1 SGHNT and CDR2 YYREEE (reference sequence).

This clone was counted only a few times. The J gene is TRBJ1-1, the V gene TRBV30; the D is unclear. V shed 4 bases and J shed 4 bases, with 10 bases lying between them. The CDR3 loop spans 12 amino acids. Germline V lookup: CDR1 GTSNPN, CDR2 SVGIG (reference sequence). CDR3 DNA: TGTGCCTGGAAGCGTCCCTTCACTGAAGCTTTCTTT. As protein: CAWKRPFTEAFF.

A single count supports this clone. This sequence joins TRBV7-2 and TRBJ2-5, with a weak D call TRBD2 (7 bases). This CDR3 comprises 12 residues. The germline V gene has CDR1 SGHTA and CDR2 FQGNSA. The V gene lost 11 bases and the J gene lost 2 bases, with 12 bases spanning the gap. This CDR3 reads CAAGGAQETQYF. Here the CDR3 DNA reads TGTGCCGCTGGGGGGGCTCAAGAGACCCAGTACTTC. The complete variable domain, with remaining parts taken from reference TRBV7-2 and TRBJ2-5, reads GAGVSQSPSNKVTEKGKDVELRCDPISGHTALYWYRQSLGQGLEFLIYFQGNSAPDKSGLPSDRFSAERTGGSVSTLTIQRTQQEDSAVYLCAAGGAQETQYFGPGTRLLVL.

CDR3 nucleotides: TGCAGCGTTGAAAGAGCGGGGGGGCAAGAGCAGTACTTC. Translated, it gives CSVERAGGQEQYF. The gene calls are TRBV29-1 and TRBJ2-7; 10 bases fit TRBD2. The CDR3 is 13 residues long. Trimming cost V 2 bases and J 7 bases; bases outside gene matches: 5. Germline V gene data show CDR1 as SQVTM and CDR2 as ANQGSEA.

This chain uses TRBV6-5 with TRBJ2-2, with TRBD2 identical over 12 bases. Germline V CDR1 and CDR2: MNHEY, SVGAGI. V lost 4 bases to trimming and J lost 5 bases; unmatched junction nucleotides: 5. The CDR3 loop spans 16 amino acids. CDR3 coding DNA: TGTGCCAGCAGTTCAGGACTAGCGGGACGGACCGGGGAGCTGTTTTTT. Its translation: CASSSGLAGRTGELFF.

J is TRBJ2-5 and V is TRBV9; 9 bases align to TRBD2. The CDR3 runs 15 residues. Germline loops: CDR1 SGDLS, CDR2 YYNGEE. Unmatched junction bases numbered 6, after V lost 1 base and J lost 5 bases. CDR3 in DNA: TGTGCCAGCAGCGTACTAGCGGGGATGGGGGAGACCCAGTACTTC. This translates into CASSVLAGMGETQYF.

This clone appeared once. The DNA of the CDR3 is TGTGCCAGCAGCCCCGAAACCAGATACGAGCAGTACTTC. Translation: CASSPETRYEQYF. The chain is built from TRBV7-9 and TRBJ2-7; D gene uncertain. V was pared by 5 bases and J by 4 bases, with 12 bases between. The CDR3 is made up of 13 amino acids. Germline V gene data show CDR1 as SEHNR and CDR2 as FQNEAQ (reference sequence).

This clone is a singleton in its sample. The J gene is TRBJ2-7, the V gene TRBV13; TRBD1 agrees at 9 bases. This CDR3 comprises 15 residues. CDR1 is PRHDT and CDR2 is FYEKMQ in the germline V gene (reference sequence). Trimming removed 2 bases from V and 0 bases from J; junction bases left unmatched: 2. CDR3 sequence reads: CASSLWDRDSYEQYF. For the CDR3, the DNA is TGTGCCAGCAGCTTATGGGACAGGGACTCCTACGAGCAGTACTTC.

This clone was detected once. CDR3 sequence reads: CASSLGQEERYYGYTF. The CDR3 DNA sequence: TGTGCCAGCAGCTTAGGGCAAGAGGAGAGGTACTATGGCTACACCTTC. The chain employs TRBV13 and TRBJ1-2; D ambiguous. Trimming took 0 bases from V and 3 from J, leaving 14 bases between them. CDR3 length: 16 amino acids. Germline assignment: CDR1 PRHDT and CDR2 FYEKMQ (reference sequence).

The chain is built from TRBV4-1 and TRBJ2-7, with 9 bases fitting TRBD2. From germline, CDR1 is MGHRA and CDR2 YSYEKL. The J segment lost 6 bases and the V segment lost 2 bases, leaving 11 bases of the junction unmatched. The CDR3 length is 16 residues. The DNA of the CDR3 is TGCGCCAGCAGCCAAACGCGAGCGGGAGGCGTAAGCGAGCAGTACTTC. Translated, it gives CASSQTRAGGVSEQYF.

This clone was counted a single time. For the CDR3, the DNA is TGTGCCATCAGCCCTCCAGGGGGCACGTGGTATACGCAGTATTTT. It yields the protein CAISPPGGTWYTQYF. This rearrangement joins TRBV10-3 to TRBJ2-3, with TRBD1 identical over 8 bases. The CDR3 totals 15 residues. In germline, CDR1 is ENHRY, CDR2 SYGVKD. The junction had 12 bases not matched to a gene; V was cut back by 6 bases and J by 7 bases.

V is TRBV2 and J is TRBJ1-1, with D possibly being TRBD1 (6 bases). Trimming stripped 4 bases from V and 9 bases from J, with 12 bases between. In germline, CDR1 is SNHLY, CDR2 FYNNEI. The CDR3 sequence is 12 residues long. The CDR3 DNA follows: TGTGCCAGCAGTGGGACAGCCGTCAAAGCTTTCTTT. Protein product: CASSGTAVKAFF.

This sequence joins TRBV7-2 and TRBJ2-3; no definite D call. Germline CDR1 and CDR2: SGHTA and FQGNSA. Trimming cost V 3 bases and J 3 bases, with 7 bases left between them. The CDR3 runs to 13 residues. CDR3 in DNA: TGTGCCAGCAGCTTTTCTGAGACAGATACGCAGTATTTT. Translated: CASSFSETDTQYF.

V gene TRBV12-5 combines with J gene TRBJ2-2, with 9 bases aligning to TRBD1. Looked up from germline, CDR1 is LGHNT and CDR2 is FRNRAP. This CDR3 region has 15 residues. The ends lost 8 bases at V and 3 bases at J; junction bases unmatched: 7. This CDR3 is CASRTGAVYTGELFF. The CDR3 DNA sequence: TGTGCTAGTAGGACAGGGGCCGTTTACACCGGGGAGCTGTTTTTT.

J is TRBJ1-1 and V is TRBV6-5; D possibly corresponds to TRBD1 (6 bases). The CDR3 spans 16 residues. Germline CDR1 MNHEY, CDR2 SVGAGI. Trimming cost V 2 bases and J 4 bases, with 17 bases left between them. CDR3 sequence reads: CASSYGGSGGGTEAFF. In DNA, the CDR3 is TGTGCCAGCAGTTACGGGGGCTCGGGGGGAGGCACTGAAGCTTTCTTT.

The chain is built from TRBV19 and TRBJ2-7, with a tentative D call TRBD1 (6 bases). The length of the CDR3 is 15 residues. Trimming pared 1 base from V and 4 bases from J, leaving 14 bases between. Germline-derived CDR1 and CDR2 are LNHDA and SQIVND (reference sequence). As DNA, the CDR3 is TGTGCCAGTAGTATAGCCGGCCAGGGGCAATACGAGCAGTACTTC. This codes for CASSIAGQGQYEQYF.

J is TRBJ2-6 and V is TRBV29-1; D is possibly TRBD1 (5 bases). The germline V and J ends were trimmed by 7 bases and 0 bases, with 10 bases remaining between them. Germline V gives CDR1 SQVTM, CDR2 ANQGSEA. The CDR3 loop spans 14 amino acids. The CDR3 protein is CSDRQISGANVLTF. CDR3 in DNA: TGCAGCGATCGACAGATCTCTGGGGCCAACGTCCTGACTTTC.

In DNA, the CDR3 is TGTGCCAGCAGCTTACCGACAGCGTACCAAGAGACCCAGTACTTC. It translates to CASSLPTAYQETQYF. The chain employs TRBV5-6 and TRBJ2-5; perhaps TRBD1 as D (5 bases). Germline CDR1 is SGHDT and CDR2 is YYEEEE. V dropped 2 bases and J dropped 0 bases, with 11 bases sitting between them. This CDR3 has 15 residues.

The chain is built from TRBV7-2 and TRBJ2-3, with 9 positions matching TRBD2. V trimming: 6 bases; J trimming: 5 bases; junction bases outside the gene matches: 3. The CDR3 extends over 13 amino acids. CDR1 is SGHTA and CDR2 is FQGNSA in the germline V gene. The CDR3 loop reads CASRKAGGDTQYF. The CDR3, as DNA: TGTGCCAGCAGAAAAGCGGGGGGAGATACGCAGTATTTT.

The CDR3: CSVRSIAATQYF. The CDR3 nucleotides read TGCAGCGTTCGTAGCATTGCGGCTACGCAGTATTTT. The chain recombines TRBV29-1 with TRBJ2-3; D is unclear. V lost 5 bases and J 8 bases, leaving 14 bases between the germline ends. CDR1 is SQVTM and CDR2 is ANQGSEA in the germline V gene. The CDR3 runs to 12 residues.